Below are 11 T cell receptor beta chains sequenced from a single sample in a study of shared clonotypes between healthy human individuals. The protocol was immunoSEQ multiplex PCR, while the TCRdb copy is restricted to in-frame clones and leaves out a portion. The table lists about a million clones, about 80% of them singletons. Sequencing was carried out using memory CD4+ T cells from PBMCs. The sample's subset: CD45RA-negative fraction. The source of these receptors is a man younger than 35 in good health. Some clones in this sample may be carry-over from other donors' samples.

Comments on this clone: A read error may be the cause here, since a much bigger clone is one base away. The chain employs TRBV28 and TRBJ2-7, with 7 bases identical to TRBD2. The CDR3 runs to 17 residues. Germline V gives CDR1 MDHEN, CDR2 SYDVKM. This CDR3 reads CASSLILGGRTSYEQCF. The CDR3 bases are TGTGCCAGCAGTTTAATTCTAGGCGGGAGAACCTCCTACGAGCAGTGCTTC.

This chain uses TRBV7-2 with TRBJ1-3; D unclear. Germline V gene data show CDR1 as SGHTA and CDR2 as FQGNSA. This CDR3 region has 15 residues. V dropped 1 base and J dropped 4 bases, with 11 bases sitting between them. DNA of the CDR3: TGTGCCAGCAGCTTAGGCGCCTTCTCGGGAAACACCATATATTTT. Amino acids: CASSLGAFSGNTIYF. Full variable domain (missing parts from reference TRBV7-2 and TRBJ1-3): GAGVSQSPSNKVTEKGKDVELRCDPISGHTALYWYRQSLGQGLEFLIYFQGNSAPDKSGLPSDRFSAERTGGSVSTLTIQRTQQEDSAVYLCASSLGAFSGNTIYFGEGSWLTVV.

Notes on this clone: One end of the junction is discordant with germline, which a read error may explain. The chain carries TRBV28 and TRBJ2-7; D is unresolved. Germline V gene sequence: CDR1 MDHEN, CDR2 SYDVKM. The CDR3 is made up of 12 amino acids. The chain's CDR3 is CASGLRGYEQYF. CDR3 in DNA: TGTGCCAGCGGTTTACGTGGGTACGAGCAGTACTTC.

This chain joins TRBV10-1 and TRBJ1-5; 7 nucleotides agree with TRBD1. The CDR3 covers 14 residues. The germline gives CDR1 WNHNN, CDR2 SYGVQD (reference sequence). The junction had 9 bases not matched to a gene; V was cut back by 6 bases and J by 7 bases. In DNA, the CDR3 is TGCGCCAGCAGCTCGGGCAGGGGGTGGCAGCCCCAGCATTTT. It encodes CASSSGRGWQPQHF.

The chain combines TRBV5-1 with TRBJ2-1, with 8 bases matching TRBD2. Germline CDR1 SGHRS, CDR2 YFSETQ. The CDR3 has 14 amino acids. The V gene end was trimmed by 0 bases and the J gene end by 9 bases; junction bases not matched to a gene: 5. The CDR3 spells CASSLAAGAGEQFF. In DNA, the CDR3 is TGCGCCAGCAGCTTGGCAGCGGGAGCGGGTGAGCAGTTCTTC.

This chain uses TRBV19 with TRBJ2-2; D is possibly TRBD2 (6 bases). This CDR3 comprises 17 residues. Trimming shortened V by 3 bases and J by 0 bases, and 14 bases separated the two germline ends. CDR1 and CDR2 from the germline V gene are LNHDA and SQIVND (reference sequence). The chain's CDR3 is CASSIPPGRANTGELFF. The CDR3 nucleotides read TGTGCCAGTAGTATTCCCCCCGGGAGAGCGAACACCGGGGAGCTGTTTTTT. The full variable domain, with the rest looked up from reference TRBV19 and TRBJ2-2, is DGGITQSPKYLFRKEGQNVTLSCEQNLNHDAMYWYRQDPGQGLRLIYYSQIVNDFQKGDIAEGYSVSREKKESFPLTVTSAQKNPTAFYLCASSIPPGRANTGELFFGEGSRLTVL.

This clone was recorded once. The V and J genes are TRBV4-3 and TRBJ2-1; D is possibly TRBD1 (5 bases). Germline CDR1 reads LGHNA; CDR2 reads YSLEER. V lost 1 base to trimming and J lost 1 base, with 11 bases between them. The CDR3 sequence is 16 residues long. In nucleotides, the CDR3 is TGCGCCAGCAGCCAAGGGGTGGGGCAGTCCTACAATGAGCAGTTCTTC. Translating it yields CASSQGVGQSYNEQFF.

This clone was detected ten times or more. The chain employs TRBV29-1 and TRBJ2-3, with 10 bases aligning to TRBD2. The CDR3 sequence is 14 residues long. Germline-derived CDR1 and CDR2 are SQVTM and ANQGSEA. The J segment lost 5 bases and the V segment lost 4 bases, leaving 6 bases of the junction unmatched. The CDR3 loop is CSVGRLAGEDTQYF. Written as DNA, the CDR3 is TGCAGCGTTGGGCGACTAGCGGGTGAAGATACGCAGTATTTT.

Only a few counts were recorded for this clone. V is TRBV30 and J is TRBJ2-3; no clear D. V was cut by 2 bases and J by 10 bases, with 19 bases left in between. Looked up from germline, CDR1 is GTSNPN and CDR2 is SVGIG (reference sequence). The CDR3 contains 14 residues. CDR3 loop: CAWSTGRADESQYF. In DNA form, the CDR3 reads TGTGCCTGGAGTACCGGACGCGCCGATGAATCGCAGTATTTT.

The chain links TRBV2 to TRBJ2-7; a possible D gene is TRBD1 (5 bases). The CDR3 is made up of 14 amino acids. CDR1 is SNHLY and CDR2 is FYNNEI in the germline V gene. V was shortened by 2 bases and J by 1 base, with 9 bases between the two germline ends. The CDR3 sequence is CASSEQGVSYEQYF. CDR3 nucleotide sequence: TGTGCCAGCAGTGAACAGGGCGTATCCTACGAGCAGTACTTC. The variable domain in full, with the rest retrieved from reference TRBV2 and TRBJ2-7, is EPEVTQTPSHQVTQMGQEVILRCVPISNHLYFYWYRQILGQKVEFLVSFYNNEISEKSEIFDDQFSVERPDGSNFTLKIRSTKLEDSAMYFCASSEQGVSYEQYFGPGTRLTVT.

The chain links TRBV28 to TRBJ2-7; TRBD2 is a possible D gene (5 bases). The germline V and J ends were trimmed by 6 bases and 2 bases, with 14 bases remaining between them. CDR1 and CDR2 (germline): MDHEN, SYDVKM. The CDR3 loop spans 14 amino acids. The CDR3 DNA reads as TGTGCCAGCAGACTCCCGGGGTTGACCTACGAGCAGTACTTC. Amino acids: CASRLPGLTYEQYF.